The source of this T cell receptor beta chain is a study of low-dose radiotherapy and immunotherapy resistance in tumors. On the study more broadly: Nivolumab was given to patients as a 240 mg flat dose every two weeks, and ipilimumab at 1 mg/kg every six weeks. Both were delivered intravenously.

First-strand cDNA used TRAV- and TRBV-specific primers, covering alpha and beta chains. It was with a constant-region primer and a V-primer adapter that TCRs were amplified over approximately 20 PCR cycles. Through in vitro transcription, the mRNA that had been isolated was amplified. TCRdb reanalysed the reads using MiXCR and keeps one entry per CDR3 protein. The sample lists 40,000 or so distinct CDR3 sequences, roughly 31% seen once, with 3.7% in the top ten. The time point: before trial treatment. Donors, who were enrolled in a single-arm phase I dose-escalation trial, received nivolumab, ipilimumab, aspirin, low-dose cyclophosphamide and low-dose radiotherapy. Many counts were recorded for this clonotype. Material: PBMCs, obtained before treatment. The origin of this receptor is a male donor with gallbladder cancer.

CDR3 amino acids: CASSPGRLNTEAFF. In DNA form, the CDR3 reads TGCGCCAGCAGCCCCGGGAGACTGAACACTGAAGCTTTCTTT. The J gene is TRBJ1-1, the V gene TRBV5-1; D is undetermined. This CDR3 contains 14 residues. V was pared by 4 bases and J by 0 bases, with 10 bases between. Germline lookup yields CDR1 SGHRS and CDR2 YFSETQ.